This T cell receptor beta chain comes out of a study of blood T cells in healthy people across ages (dated by TCRdb to the mid-2010s). Regarding the complete study: In model experiments, roughly one uniquely barcoded TCR beta cDNA molecule per two T cells was captured by template switching. Using deep sequencing normalized with unique cDNA molecular identifiers, the study measured how TCR beta repertoire diversity changes with age. To avoid experimental bias, donors of different ages were distributed randomly across sequencing lanes. For two donors (one aged 18 to 30 and one aged 80 or older), the study analyzed two additional independent replicas of 1 million unique cDNA reads from the same blood draw. Four age groups were formed from the donors: young (average approximately 17 years), middle-aged (around 39), aged (approximately 60) and long-lived (more than 75). Results and caveats for the whole study, not just this receptor: The CMV infection status of donors was not known, potentially confounding age-related changes in expanded clonotypes. Conclusive comparison of naive and antigen-experienced compartments was prevented by the profiling of bulk unsorted PBMCs. Total diversity estimates from one million sequenced T cells were considered lower bounds and underestimates. A strong correlation was found between observed TCR beta diversity and the percentage of naive T cells measured by flow cytometry. The long-lived group showed more naive CD4+ T cells, fewer expanded clones and increased TCR diversity than the aged group, suggesting age selection. Observed TCR beta diversity per million T cells fell roughly linearly with age, and a significant reduction was already apparent by age about 36.

The donors were 40 or so Caucasian individuals from Russia, aged 6 to 90 years, who were systemically healthy. Each donor gave 8 to 10 milliliters of peripheral blood, drawn into EDTA-treated Vacutainer tubes. Ficoll-Paque density-gradient centrifugation was used to isolate PBMCs, with at least 7 million per sample. Trizol reagent was used to extract total RNA from PBMCs, with at least 6 micrograms per sample. Naive CD45RAhigh/CD27high T cell percentages were measured by flow cytometry on a PBMC aliquot from every donor. This clonotype has more than one count but fewer than ten. The clone's antigen remains unknown. No per-base quality is available; no much larger clone lies one base away. Measured from the cysteine to the phenylalanine, the CDR3 is 13 residues long. Only the CDR3 DNA is retained, 39 bases long and in frame from the first base. Germline trimming: 6 bases from V, 9 bases from J; junction bases outside gene matches: 10. Sequences SGHRS (CDR1) and YFSETQ (CDR2) are obtained from the germline V gene.

Libraries were built with 5' RACE. Sequencing was carried out with an Illumina HiSeq 2500. A second about 6 to 11 cycle PCR used a sample-barcoded 5' primer and a J-beta primer mix. A unique molecular identifier was introduced onto each TCR beta cDNA molecule by a template-switch 5' adaptor carrying 12 random nucleotides. Each sample yielded at least 2.5 million CDR3-containing paired-end reads. First-strand cDNA synthesis was performed from all RNA using the Mint cDNA synthesis kit, with priming by a TRBC-specific oligonucleotide. All cDNA was treated with uracil-DNA glycosylase and then went through a first 18-cycle PCR with the universal primers M1SS and BC2_uni_R. In the paper's pipeline: For normalization, 1 million high-quality reads, each with a distinct molecular identifier, were randomly selected from each sample. Instead of being binned into consensus sequences, reads with shared molecular identifiers were discarded. MiTCR, run with a Q25 quality threshold and the strictest error-elimination algorithm, handled CDR3 identification, clonotype clustering and error correction. Lower-bound total TCR beta diversity was estimated with a nonparametric unseen species model using Euler transformation. TCRdb reprocessing: public reads trimmed at Q25 with fastp, clones called with MiXCR, in-frame beta chains kept. Every CDR3 protein is listed once, alongside the most common genes and DNA of its rows. TCRdb, rather than the study authors, made the V and J calls. This sample holds about 1,800,000 distinct CDR3 sequences; over 25% were observed only once. Of the sample, more than 6% falls within the top ten clones.

Sequencing was carried out using blood. Here the chain combines TRBV5-1 and TRBJ2-7; 9 central nucleotides agree with TRBD1. The clonotype originates from a woman under 40 in good health. The bases read TGCGCCAGCACCCCCGGGACAGGGATGACGCAGTACTTC. Its translation is CASTPGTGMTQYF.